The rows below give T cell receptor beta chains drawn from one sample of a study of blood T cell repertoires in COVID-19. The method was immunoSEQ multiplex PCR; TCRdb's version includes in-frame clones alone and lacks a portion of them. Of some 180,000 clones detected, around 83% appear once; the ten largest clones hold roughly 6%. Specimen: PBMCs or T cells enriched from blood (not recorded which). All receptors derive from a middle-aged man who had recovered from COVID-19. The CDR3 runs from the conserved cysteine through the conserved F or W. Fields, in order: D gene, V gene, J gene, clone size, CDR3 protein, CDR3 DNA. D genes are given only for firm matches. Rows give clone size only sometimes, using once, few, many, or a class for an expanded clone.

TRBD1	TRBV25-1	TRBJ2-7	NA	CASSEPGQGMVYF	TGTGCCAGCAGTGAACCCGGACAGGGAATGGTGTACTTC
TRBD1	TRBV28	TRBJ1-4	once	CASTITGGGNEKLFF	TGTGCCAGCACCATTACAGGGGGAGGTAATGAAAAACTGTTTTTT
NA	TRBV6-5	TRBJ1-1	NA	CALSRGGIPTEAFF	TGTGCTCTCTCAAGGGGGGGGATTCCCACTGAAGCTTTCTTT
TRBD1	TRBV6-5	TRBJ1-2	few	CASTEGTANYGYTF	TGTGCCAGCACCGAGGGGACAGCCAACTATGGCTACACCTTC
NA	TRBV20-1	TRBJ1-1	NA	CSASREPNTEAFF	TGCAGTGCTAGTAGAGAGCCGAACACTGAAGCTTTCTTT
NA	TRBV7-8	TRBJ1-2	NA	CASSLGGANYGYTF	TGTGCCAGCAGCTTAGGGGGAGCCAACTATGGCTACACCTTC
TRBD1	TRBV12-3/TRBV12-4	TRBJ1-1	NA	CASSRTGLSEAFF	TGTGCCAGCAGTAGGACAGGTTTATCTGAAGCTTTCTTT
TRBD1	TRBV28	TRBJ2-7	once	CASSLSDRTGGGEQYF	TGTGCCAGCAGTTTATCCGACAGGACAGGGGGAGGCGAGCAGTACTTC
NA	TRBV18	TRBJ2-7	once	CASSLEGAYEQYF	TGTGCCAGCTCACTCGAGGGGGCCTACGAGCAGTACTTC
NA	TRBV9	TRBJ2-7	NA	CASSVGSPLAYEQYF	TGTGCCAGCAGCGTAGGTTCACCCCTAGCCTACGAGCAGTACTTC
TRBD1	TRBV4-2	TRBJ1-4	NA	CASSQQGAEKLFF	TGTGCCAGCAGCCAACAGGGGGCTGAAAAACTGTTTTTT
NA	TRBV28	TRBJ2-7	NA	CASSGPGSYEQYF	TGTGCCAGCAGTGGACCAGGGTCCTACGAGCAGTACTTC
TRBD1	TRBV19	TRBJ1-4	NA	CASSPTGGGEKLFF	TGTGCCAGTAGTCCGACAGGGGGAGGCGAAAAACTGTTTTTT
TRBD1	TRBV7-9	TRBJ2-1	NA	CASSLAEGAGRNEQFF	TGTGCCAGCAGCTTAGCCGAGGGGGCGGGTCGCAATGAGCAGTTCTTC
NA	TRBV28	TRBJ1-5	NA	CASSPSSSYNQPQHF	TGTGCCAGCAGTCCCAGTTCCAGTTACAATCAGCCCCAGCATTTT
NA	TRBV13	TRBJ2-6	NA	CASSLEQVGSGANVLTF	TGTGCCAGCAGCTTAGAACAGGTGGGCTCTGGGGCCAACGTCCTGACTTTC
NA	TRBV30	TRBJ1-3	NA	CAWSVRSFSIYF	TGTGCCTGGAGTGTCCGTTCCTTTTCCATATATTTT
TRBD1	TRBV11-3	TRBJ1-3	few	CASSFGQGRVSGNTIYF	TGTGCCAGCAGCTTCGGACAGGGAAGAGTCTCTGGAAACACCATATATTTT
NA	TRBV2	TRBJ1-5	NA	CASSDQGIQPQHF	TGTGCCAGCAGTGATCAGGGAATTCAGCCCCAGCATTTT
NA	TRBV5-6	TRBJ2-3	NA	CASSRKHGGEYF	TGTGCCAGCAGCCGGAAGCACGGAGGGGAGTATTTT
TRBD1	TRBV30	TRBJ1-2	once	CAWKGQVGYTF	TGTGCCTGGAAGGGACAGGTTGGCTACACCTTC
TRBD2	TRBV5-8	TRBJ2-5	NA	CASSPRLAGGGETQYF	TGTGCCAGCAGCCCCCGACTAGCGGGGGGGGGAGAGACCCAGTACTTC
TRBD1	TRBV12-3/TRBV12-4	TRBJ1-1	NA	CASSLEGTAEAFF	TGTGCCAGCAGTTTAGAGGGGACAGCTGAAGCTTTCTTT
NA	TRBV27	TRBJ1-1	once	CASSLSMEGRGTEAFF	TGTGCCAGCAGTTTATCGATGGAGGGGAGGGGCACTGAAGCTTTCTTT
NA	TRBV29-1	TRBJ1-2	NA	CSAGGASNYGYTF	TGCAGCGCCGGGGGGGCATCGAACTATGGCTACACCTTC
NA	TRBV10-3	TRBJ1-3	few	CAITDGGSGNTIYF	TGTGCCATCACCGACGGAGGATCTGGAAACACCATATATTTT
TRBD1	TRBV5-1	TRBJ1-3	once	CASSPDRGTSLIRTIYF	TGCGCCAGCAGCCCGGACAGGGGAACATCGTTGATACGGACCATATATTTT
NA	TRBV4-1	TRBJ1-6	NA	CASNPRGGSPLHF	TGCGCCAGCAACCCTCGGGGGGGTTCACCCCTCCACTTT
NA	TRBV30	TRBJ1-2	NA	CAWVQGGYGYTF	TGTGCCTGGGTACAGGGCGGCTATGGCTACACCTTC
NA	TRBV19	TRBJ2-7	NA	CASSPTGSSYEQYF	TGTGCCAGTAGTCCAACAGGGTCTTCCTACGAGCAGTACTTC
NA	TRBV6-1	TRBJ2-3	NA	CASSDSSRTDTQYF	TGTGCCAGCAGTGATTCGAGCCGCACAGATACGCAGTATTTT
NA	TRBV9	TRBJ1-4	NA	CASSVDPVTNEKLFF	TGTGCCAGCAGCGTAGACCCGGTGACTAATGAAAAACTGTTTTTT
NA	TRBV7-8	TRBJ2-1	NA	CASSAQARALPGEQFF	TGTGCCAGCAGCGCACAGGCAAGGGCCCTCCCTGGTGAGCAGTTCTTC
TRBD1	TRBV10-3	TRBJ2-7	NA	CASSPGQGTHEQYF	TGTGCCTCGTCCCCGGGACAGGGGACCCACGAGCAGTACTTC
NA	TRBV28	TRBJ1-1	few	CASLQGRGTEAFF	TGTGCCAGCTTACAGGGAAGGGGCACTGAAGCTTTCTTT
TRBD1	TRBV11-3	TRBJ1-1	NA	CASSSIGQGARTEAFF	TGTGCCAGCAGCTCCATTGGACAGGGGGCGAGGACTGAAGCTTTCTTT
TRBD2	TRBV7-2	TRBJ2-5	NA	CASSSFLAGGMETQYF	TGTGCCAGCAGCTCTTTCCTAGCGGGAGGGATGGAGACCCAGTACTTC
TRBD1	TRBV28	TRBJ1-5	NA	CASRRQGVRNQPQHF	TGTGCCAGCAGGCGACAGGGGGTACGCAATCAGCCCCAGCATTTT
NA	TRBV3-1/TRBV3-2	TRBJ1-2	NA	CASSLDSQGLGYTF	TGTGCCAGCAGCCTAGACTCCCAGGGTCTTGGCTACACCTTC
NA	TRBV5-5	TRBJ1-1	NA	CASSPWTADTEAFF	TGTGCCAGCAGCCCCTGGACAGCGGACACTGAAGCTTTCTTT
TRBD1	TRBV19	TRBJ1-4	NA	CASSLLGQPPFF	TGTGCCAGTAGTCTCCTGGGACAGCCCCCGTTTTTT
TRBD1	TRBV28	TRBJ2-5	NA	CASNSGQGGETQYF	TGTGCCAGCAATTCAGGACAGGGAGGCGAGACCCAGTACTTC
NA	TRBV11-3	TRBJ1-1	NA	CASSFGRGDTEAFF	TGTGCCAGCAGCTTTGGCAGGGGAGACACTGAAGCTTTCTTT
NA	TRBV15	TRBJ2-6	NA	CATSDRSGANVLTF	TGTGCCACCAGCGACAGATCTGGGGCCAACGTCCTGACTTTC
TRBD1	TRBV7-9	TRBJ2-3	NA	CASSLGQAPADTQYF	TGTGCCAGCAGCTTGGGACAGGCGCCGGCAGATACGCAGTATTTT
NA	TRBV12-5	TRBJ1-1	NA	CASGFYRAEAFF	TGTGCTAGTGGTTTTTATCGCGCTGAAGCTTTCTTT
TRBD2	TRBV9	TRBJ2-1	NA	CASSPPGGNEQFF	TGTGCCAGCAGCCCCCCCGGGGGGAATGAGCAGTTCTTC
TRBD1	TRBV14	TRBJ2-7	NA	CASSHRQGNYEQYF	TGTGCCAGCAGCCATCGACAGGGAAACTACGAGCAGTACTTC
NA	TRBV6-6	TRBJ1-2	NA	CASTLKPDYGYTF	TGTGCCAGCACCTTAAAGCCTGACTATGGCTACACCTTC
TRBD1	TRBV2	TRBJ2-1	NA	CATFGTGGKRGLYNEQFF	TGTGCCACCTTTGGGACAGGGGGCAAGAGGGGCCTATACAATGAGCAGTTCTTC
NA	TRBV20-1	TRBJ1-1	NA	CSAREETEAFF	TGCAGTGCTAGGGAGGAGACTGAAGCTTTCTTT
NA	TRBV15	TRBJ2-7	NA	CATRIEGTYEQYF	TGTGCCACCAGGATCGAGGGAACCTACGAGCAGTACTTC
TRBD1	TRBV9	TRBJ1-3	few	CASSGDRVDSGNTIYF	TGTGCCAGCAGCGGGGACAGAGTCGACTCTGGAAACACCATATATTTT
NA	TRBV6-6	TRBJ1-2	NA	CASSKEAPPRQDGYTF	TGTGCCAGCAGCAAAGAGGCCCCCCCCAGACAGGATGGCTACACCTTC
TRBD2	TRBV2	TRBJ2-1	NA	CASSEASGGIYNEQFF	TGTGCCAGCAGTGAAGCGAGCGGGGGAATCTACAATGAGCAGTTCTTC